The rows below give T cell receptor beta chains drawn from one sample of a study of T cell repertoires in cytomegalovirus infection. TCRdb ran MiXCR on the reads and lists one entry per CDR3 protein. The sample comprises roughly 800,000 distinct CDR3 sequences, about 27% of which are singletons, and 13% rests with the top ten. These receptors have no known antigen. This specimen consisted of cultured CD8+ T cells from PBMCs, obtained from culture after CMV antigen stimulation. All receptors derive from a human donor in good health (CMV status not recorded). Some clones in this sample may be carry-over from other donors' samples. CDR3s include the opening cysteine and the closing phenylalanine or tryptophan. A D gene is named only where the DNA matches it firmly. Clone size appears in some rows only: once, few, many, or a class for an expanded clone.

D,V,size,J,DNA,CDR3
TRBD1,TRBV27,.,TRBJ1-2,TGTGCCAGCACAGGGGGCTTTAACTATGGCTACACCTTC,CASTGGFNYGYTF
.,TRBV15,few,TRBJ2-1,TGTGCCACCAGCAGTAATAAAGGGGGGGCCTACAATGAGCAGTTCTTC,CATSSNKGGAYNEQFF
.,TRBV4-1,.,TRBJ1-4,TGCGCCAGCAGTGAAACTTCGGGTCTTGAAAAACTGTTTTTT,CASSETSGLEKLFF
TRBD1,TRBV6-5,.,TRBJ2-1,TGTGCCAGCAGTTATGGTCCGGGACAGACCAATGAGCAGTTCTTC,CASSYGPGQTNEQFF
.,TRBV29-1,.,TRBJ2-7,TGCAGCGCCTCAGGGACCTACGAGCAGTACTTC,CSASGTYEQYF
.,TRBV6-8,few,TRBJ2-5,TGTGCCAGCAGTTCGTTCGGGGGTAGAGAGACCCAGTACTTC,CASSSFGGRETQYF
.,TRBV10-3,.,TRBJ2-1,TGTGCCATCAGTGAGGTGGACAATGAGCAGTTCTTC,CAISEVDNEQFF
.,TRBV27,.,TRBJ1-6,TGTGCCAGCAGTTTAATGGGGCTAGAGACTTCACCCCTCCACTTT,CASSLMGLETSPLHF
.,TRBV7-2,many,TRBJ2-5,TGTGCCAGCAGCCCCGAGGGGCGACAGACCCAGTACTTC,CASSPEGRQTQYF
.,TRBV7-9,.,TRBJ1-2,TGTGCCAGCAGCGCGGGATCGGGGTGGCGCGCTCAATATGGCTACACCTTC,CASSAGSGWRAQYGYTF
.,TRBV3-1,many,TRBJ2-2,TGTGCCAGCAGCCGGACCCTCGGGGAGCTGTTTTTT,CASSRTLGELFF
TRBD1,TRBV7-4,few,TRBJ1-5,TGTGCCAGCAGCTTAGAGACAGGGGGTTTGGTTCAGCCCCAGCATTTT,CASSLETGGLVQPQHF
TRBD1,TRBV27,few,TRBJ2-5,TGTGCCAGCAGTCCCCTAGGGGGCGAGACCCAGTACTTC,CASSPLGGETQYF
.,TRBV24-1,.,TRBJ1-1,TGTGCCACCAGCAGCGGGGAAAACACTGAAGCTTTCTTT,CATSSGENTEAFF
.,TRBV4-1,.,TRBJ1-4,TGCGCCAGCAGCCAAGATTATGGGGCAACTAATGAAAAACTGTTTTTT,CASSQDYGATNEKLFF
.,TRBV7-8,many,TRBJ2-2,TGTGCCAGCAGCTTACAATTCGGGCACACCGGGGAGCTGTTTTTT,CASSLQFGHTGELFF
.,TRBV6-5,many,TRBJ2-7,TGTGCCAGCAGTTACGCCTCAGGGGCCTACGAGCAGTACTTC,CASSYASGAYEQYF
.,TRBV27,few,TRBJ2-1,TGTGCCAGCAGTTTATCGTTGGGGGCCTCCTACAATGAGCAGTTCTTC,CASSLSLGASYNEQFF
TRBD1,TRBV27,.,TRBJ2-2,TGTGCCAGCAGTGGGACCGGGACAGGGTACACCGGGGAGCTGTTTTTT,CASSGTGTGYTGELFF
.,TRBV19,.,TRBJ2-1,TGTGCCAGTAGTATAGAGGGGCCTGGTGTAAATGAGCAGTTCTTC,CASSIEGPGVNEQFF
.,TRBV7-8,few,TRBJ1-1,TGTGCCAGCGGCCCACACGCGGTTCCTATGAACACTGAAGCTTTCTTT,CASGPHAVPMNTEAFF
.,TRBV19,.,TRBJ1-6,TGTGCCAGTAGTATGGGGCGGGGAGACCTCCACTTT,CASSMGRGDLHF
.,TRBV10-3,few,TRBJ1-2,TGTGCCATCAGTGAGTCTCGGCAGGGGAATTCCTATGGCTACACCTTC,CAISESRQGNSYGYTF
.,TRBV12-5,few,TRBJ2-7,TGTGCTAGTGGTTTGTTCTCCTACGAGCAGTACTTC,CASGLFSYEQYF
.,TRBV7-6,.,TRBJ2-7,TGTGTCAGCAGCTTAGGGGCAGGGTCCGAGCAGTACTTC,CVSSLGAGSEQYF
.,TRBV4-2,.,TRBJ2-3,TGTGCCAGCAGCCAATTGAGGGTCTACACACAATATACGCAGTATTTT,CASSQLRVYTQYTQYF
TRBD1,TRBV12-3/TRBV12-4,.,TRBJ2-3,TGTGCCAGCAGGGACAGGGGATCGTTGGATACGCAGTATTTT,CASRDRGSLDTQYF
.,TRBV19,.,TRBJ2-7,TGTGCCAGTAGTAAGGCGGGTACCTACGAGCAGTACTTC,CASSKAGTYEQYF
TRBD1,TRBV15,few,TRBJ1-2,TGTGCCACCAGCAGTACAGGGGACAACTATGGCTACACCTTC,CATSSTGDNYGYTF
.,TRBV6-8,.,TRBJ2-2,TGTGCCAGCATAGAGGGGGGGACGAACACCGGGGAGCTGTTTTTT,CASIEGGTNTGELFF
TRBD2,TRBV11-2,.,TRBJ2-1,TGTGCCAGCAGCTTAGAGGGCGGTATAGCGGGGAGCCGCGAGCAGTTCTTC,CASSLEGGIAGSREQFF
.,TRBV7-8,many,TRBJ1-6,TGTGCCAGCAGCCCCGAGGGGGGAGGTGGAACCTATTCACCCCTCCACTTT,CASSPEGGGGTYSPLHF
TRBD1,TRBV28,.,TRBJ1-5,TGTGCCAGCAGTTTATGCCGGACAGGGGAGAGGTGCAATCAGCCCCAGCATTTT,CASSLCRTGERCNQPQHF
.,TRBV2,.,TRBJ2-7,TGTGCCATACTAACAGGGCCCTACGAGCAGTACTTC,CAILTGPYEQYF
.,TRBV11-2,.,TRBJ2-1,TGTGCCAGCAGCGCCATACAGGGTTCGCGGTACAATGAGCAGTTCTTC,CASSAIQGSRYNEQFF
.,TRBV20-1,.,TRBJ1-2,TGCAGTGCTGAGGGGCAAGGGGGTTCTAACTATGGCTACACCTTC,CSAEGQGGSNYGYTF
TRBD1,TRBV6-1,many,TRBJ2-7,TGTGCCAGCTCCCTCGGTGGGACAGGGGACTACGAGCAGTACTTC,CASSLGGTGDYEQYF
.,TRBV19,.,TRBJ2-1,TGTGCCAGTAGTCCACTCTCACGGGGGGCGCCCAACAATGAGCAGTTCTTC,CASSPLSRGAPNNEQFF
TRBD1,TRBV7-6,few,TRBJ2-5,TGTGCCAGCAGATCAGACAGGGCCCAAGAGACCCAGTACTTC,CASRSDRAQETQYF
.,TRBV7-9,.,TRBJ1-5,TGTGCCAGCAGCTCCCCCCGGGAGGGCAGGGCGGGCAATCAGCCCCAGCATTTT,CASSSPREGRAGNQPQHF
TRBD1,TRBV7-2,many,TRBJ1-3,TGTGCCAGCAGCCCAAGGACAGGGCCCCCTGGAAACACCATATATTTT,CASSPRTGPPGNTIYF
.,TRBV27,.,TRBJ1-2,TGTGCCAGCAGAGAGGCTAACTATGGCTACACCTTC,CASREANYGYTF